This entry features one TCR beta chain sequence. Its target is unknown. The method was immunoSEQ multiplex PCR; TCRdb's version includes in-frame clones alone and lacks a portion of them. The sample shows 400,000 to 500,000 clones, 85% to 90% of them seen only once. V was pared by 5 bases and J by 4 bases, with 15 bases between. Germline V gene data show CDR1 as SGHRS and CDR2 as YFSETQ. The CDR3 has 15 amino acids. The sample is drawn from a study of Ad26.COV2.S vaccination and SARS-CoV-2 variants. Study findings and constraints: Measures of TCR breadth and depth may have fallen short of total T cell responses.

Treatment: roughly 19 received Ad26.COV2.S at low or high dose, single or two shots; roughly five received placebo; per-sample allocation not given. Repertoires come from day 63 after the first vaccine or placebo injection. This sequence originates from a person between 18 and 65 years old who received the Ad26.COV2.S COVID-19 vaccine or a placebo. Specimen: peripheral blood, collected in a trial of Ad26.COV2.S vaccine versus placebo. The chain is built from TRBV5-1 and TRBJ2-2; D is perhaps TRBD1 (5 bases). CDR3 sequence reads: CASRKQASGTGELFF. The CDR3 region has the DNA TGCGCCAGCAGAAAACAGGCGTCGGGCACCGGGGAGCTGTTTTTT. Full variable domain (outside the CDR3, taken from reference TRBV5-1 and TRBJ2-2): KAGVTQTPRYLIKTRGQQVTLSCSPISGHRSVSWYQQTPGQGLQFLFEYFSETQRNKGNFPGRFSGRQFSNSRSEMNVSTLELGDSALYLCASRKQASGTGELFFGEGSRLTVL.